Each of the 2 T cell receptor beta chains below was sequenced from the same sample in a study of Ad26.COV2.S vaccination and SARS-CoV-2 variants. The table came from immunoSEQ multiplex PCR; TCRdb's copy has only in-frame clones and leaves some out. This sample has 300,000 to 450,000 clones, with roughly nine tenths found just once. Sequences were derived from peripheral blood, sampled after recovery from COVID-19. Source of these receptors: a human donor who had recovered from COVID-19.

V and J are TRBV13 and TRBJ1-1; D is perhaps TRBD1 (6 bases). CDR1 and CDR2 from the germline V gene are PRHDT and FYEKMQ (reference sequence). V was clipped by 0 bases and J by 2 bases, with 13 bases between them. This CDR3 has 16 residues. CDR3 residues: CASSLGLDSLNTEAFF. For the CDR3, the DNA is TGTGCCAGCAGCTTAGGGTTGGACAGCCTAAACACTGAAGCTTTCTTT.

V gene TRBV3-1 (or the pseudogene TRBV3-2) combines with J gene TRBJ1-1, with D hard to call. Germline CDR1 is LGHDT and CDR2 is YNNKEL (reference sequence). Between the trimmed V and J ends, which lost 1 base and 1 base, there was a span of 7 bases. This CDR3 has 14 amino acids. CDR3 coding DNA: TGTGCCAGCAGCCAAGTGTCGGGGAACACTGAAGCTTTCTTT. Translating gives CASSQVSGNTEAFF.